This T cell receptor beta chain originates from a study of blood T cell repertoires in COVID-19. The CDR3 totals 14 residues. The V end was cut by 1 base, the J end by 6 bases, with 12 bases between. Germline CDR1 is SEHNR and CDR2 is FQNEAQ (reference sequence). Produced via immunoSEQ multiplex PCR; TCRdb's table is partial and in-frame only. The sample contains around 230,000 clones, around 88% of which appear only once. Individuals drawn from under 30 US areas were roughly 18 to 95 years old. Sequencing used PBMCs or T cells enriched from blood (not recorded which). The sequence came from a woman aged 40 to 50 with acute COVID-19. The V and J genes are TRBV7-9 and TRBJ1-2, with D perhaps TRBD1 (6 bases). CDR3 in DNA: TGTGCCAGCAGCTTAGATGCAGGGGCTAATGGCTACACCTTC. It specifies CASSLDAGANGYTF.